This T cell receptor beta chain appears in the sequencing data of a study of CD8 T cells in ankylosing spondylitis (TCRdb year 2017). Regarding the study in general: To find TCR variants linked to disease, the study profiled T cell receptor beta repertoires in ankylosing spondylitis patients and healthy donors. In total, the full study cohort was made up of roughly 100 healthy donors and roughly 27 ankylosing spondylitis patients. Peripheral blood was sampled, and synovial fluid was additionally collected from ankylosing spondylitis patients.

V has 6 bases trimmed and J has 8 bases trimmed; junction bases matching no gene number 4. The CDR3 holds 12 amino acids from the cysteine to the phenylalanine. The CDR3 DNA has 36 bases and is translated from base 1. CDR1 DFQATT and CDR2 SNEGSKA are derived from the germline V gene (reference sequence). This clonotype came up many times. Its cognate antigen has yet to be identified. The input lacks base qualities; no much larger clone sits a single base away. Sequencer: Illumina HiSeq 2500. TCR beta libraries were prepared by quantitative 5'-RACE with molecular barcodes. In the paper's pipeline: A new computational method, built on a probabilistic model of VDJ rearrangement, was used to identify disease-linked TCR variants. TCRdb trimmed the raw reads at Q25, called clones with MiXCR and kept productive beta chains. Rows with a matching CDR3 protein are joined into one entry that keeps the most common DNA and genes. TCRdb assigned the V and J calls; the authors' analysis was not used. The table for this sample lists under 150,000 distinct CDR3 sequences; about a tenth of them were counted only once. Of the sample, roughly 3.3% falls within the top ten clones.

General conclusions and limits of the study: The disease-linked clones showed a CD8+ phenotype and occurred at relatively low frequencies in peripheral blood. Some TCR beta motif variants had previously been reported in synovial fluid and blood of reactive arthritis patients, which suggested common disease-initiation mechanisms. The disease-linked clones were reported to be significantly enriched in matched synovial fluid samples from ankylosing spondylitis patients. Blood from ankylosing spondylitis patients appeared to be characterized by a TCR beta motif composed of eight highly homologous amino acid variants.

This TCR came from a male donor with ankylosing spondylitis or in good health (not recorded which). The sample consisted of blood, either unsorted or a sorted T cell fraction (not recorded which). This chain is built from TRBV20-1 and TRBJ2-4; 10 bases in the middle match TRBD2. CDR3 loop: CSATSGLDIQYF. In nucleotide form, the sequence is TGCAGTGCGACTAGCGGGTTAGACATTCAGTACTTC.